This T cell receptor (beta chain) derives from a study of PD-1 blockade in classical Hodgkin lymphoma (dated by TCRdb to 2018 to 2021). Notes on the research overall: Nivolumab dosing was 3 mg/kg intravenously every 2 weeks, continuing until either disease progression or unacceptable toxicity. To define a peripheral blood immune signature of response to PD-1 blockade in classical Hodgkin lymphoma, the study combined TCR beta sequencing with CyTOF. Results the study describes overall, beyond this receptor: Trial patients with a complete response had baseline diversity similar to that of newly diagnosed patients, while partial responders and progressors had significantly lower diversity. The study was limited to a single clinical trial cohort, and causes of repertoire differences, possibly disease activity or prior therapy, remained undefined. A significant rise by C4D1 was seen in CD4+ but not CD8+ TCR diversity (p=0.0027 vs p=0.16), with the rise being most apparent in complete responders (p=0.02). Baseline TCR diversity was reported to be lower in newly diagnosed patients than in healthy donors and to be lower still in relapsed/refractory patients. Patients starting nivolumab less than 1 year after ASCT had lower diversity and were excluded from later analyses to avoid confounding by immune reconstitution.

Concerning this clone: This clone's antigen is unknown. A read error may account for a junction end that differs from germline.

Genomic DNA was extracted with the Qiagen DNeasy kit from unsorted PBMCs and from negatively selected CD4+ and CD8+ fractions. TCR beta CDR3 regions were amplified by immunoSEQ multiplex PCR using primers annealing to V and J segments. A synthetic immune receptor repertoire was used to minimize amplification bias, and any residual bias was removed computationally once sequencing was done. Turning to the authors' computational methods: Custom Python scripts were used to quantify repertoire diversity as the Shannon entropy index. Unsorted, CD4+ and CD8+ repertoires were analyzed separately, except in combined analyses where CD4+ and CD8+ sequences were merged in silico. Clonal expansion was defined as a frequency increase of at least 2-fold after treatment compared with C1D1, and clones undetected at baseline were assigned a pseudocount of 0.5. Singleton clones were defined as clones with 0 or 1 copy at C1D1, and non-singleton clones were defined as clones with 2 or more copies. By matching protein sequences in sorted samples from the same patient, clones expanded in unsorted samples were annotated as CD4+, CD8+ or unknown. Diversity changes from C1D1 to C4D1 were tested in paired samples using Wilcoxon tests. Sourced from immuneACCESS, this table was stored by TCRdb with only in-frame sequences that have V and J called. A share of the clones is absent; for the studies checked, an unresolved V gene accounts for under half, and the remainder has no known explanation. V and J calls and clone size are copied from that table; D and trimming were computed from the DNA. The sample includes around 66,000 clones, with over 55% observed a single time. The top ten clones comprise over 7.5% of the sample.

In the paper's terms, the time point label means: cycle 2 day 1 (C2D1) of nivolumab. Every trial patient had relapsed after autologous stem cell transplantation, and cohorts A, B and C differed in prior brentuximab vedotin exposure. The trial cohort included some 53 patients with relapsed/refractory classical Hodgkin lymphoma, and each patient had a best overall response of complete response, partial response or progressive disease. Single-agent nivolumab was administered to trial patients in the multi-cohort phase II CheckMate 205 trial. Best overall response was determined by an independent review committee according to the 2007 International Working Group response criteria. PBMCs from the trial were collected at three points: immediately before nivolumab initiation (C1D1), and during therapy at cycle 2 day 1 and cycle 4 day 1. After peripheral blood was drawn into 8 mL Vacutainer Cell Preparation Tubes, PBMCs were isolated by centrifugation and then cryopreserved.

The sequence was obtained from a human donor with classical Hodgkin lymphoma. Here the sequenced sample was peripheral blood mononuclear cells (PBMCs), taken before the second cycle of nivolumab.

The CDR3 region reads CANSQLQGGGTEAFF. The DNA sequence is given as TGTGCCAACAGTCAGTTACAGGGAGGGGGAACTGAAGCTTTCTTT. The rearranged segments are TRBV6-1 and TRBJ1-1; tentative D gene TRBD1, with 6 bases matching. Reading from cysteine to phenylalanine, the CDR3 counts 15 amino acids. Just CDR3 DNA is preserved here, 45 bases in frame from base 1. From the germline V gene, CDR1 is MNHNS and CDR2 is SASEGT.